This T cell receptor beta chain was found in a study of T cell repertoires in cytomegalovirus infection. Across the whole study: CMV infection and matching HLA type were both indicated by public TCR beta signatures. Notes on the study in general: Carriers of CMV plus the relevant HLA were identified by cumulative public TCR beta family frequency. The study found HLA-C-restricted CMV-specific TCR beta clonotypes dominating the ex vivo response.

This clonotype was counted many times. What it binds is not known. Via MiXCR, TCRdb re-called the reads, giving one row per CDR3 protein. This sample yields about 150,000 distinct CDR3 sequences, of which around 22% are seen a single time; roughly 9.7% belongs to the top ten. Germline-derived CDR1 and CDR2 are LNHDA and SQIVND (reference sequence). Deletions cut 4 bases from V and 0 bases from J, with 12 bases between. CDR3 length: 16 amino acids. The sequencing input was PBMCs. The receptor was derived from a human donor in good health (CMV status not recorded). Some clones in this sample may be carry-over from other donors' samples. The chain is built from TRBV19 and TRBJ2-2; tentative D call: TRBD1 (6 bases). DNA for the CDR3: TGTGCCAGTAGTAACGACAGGACCTCGAACACCGGGGAGCTGTTTTTT. It codes for CASSNDRTSNTGELFF.